This T cell receptor beta chain came from a study of T cells in narcolepsy. Clones were sequenced by immunoSEQ multiplex PCR, and TCRdb holds only the in-frame ones, with some missing. The sample records 34,000 or so clones, 79% being singletons. Points on this clone: Its antigen is still unknown.

CDR1 and CDR2 (germline): GTSNPN, SVGIG (reference sequence). There are 12 residues in the CDR3. V was cut by 6 bases and J by 8 bases, with 16 bases left in between. Findings of the study overall: Comparing one patient's CSF and blood CD4+ clonotypes highlighted HCRT- and TRIB2-specific autoreactive clonotypes. Reportedly, autoreactive clonotypes were serially detected in patients' blood but not controls'.

The material sequenced was memory (CD45RA-) CD4+ T cells from blood. The chain recombines TRBV30 with TRBJ1-1; D may be TRBD1 (6 bases). This TCR was recovered from a human donor in good health. CDR3 DNA sequence: TGTGCCTGCCTCGTTAGAGGACAGGAAGCTTTCTTT. Residues: CACLVRGQEAFF.